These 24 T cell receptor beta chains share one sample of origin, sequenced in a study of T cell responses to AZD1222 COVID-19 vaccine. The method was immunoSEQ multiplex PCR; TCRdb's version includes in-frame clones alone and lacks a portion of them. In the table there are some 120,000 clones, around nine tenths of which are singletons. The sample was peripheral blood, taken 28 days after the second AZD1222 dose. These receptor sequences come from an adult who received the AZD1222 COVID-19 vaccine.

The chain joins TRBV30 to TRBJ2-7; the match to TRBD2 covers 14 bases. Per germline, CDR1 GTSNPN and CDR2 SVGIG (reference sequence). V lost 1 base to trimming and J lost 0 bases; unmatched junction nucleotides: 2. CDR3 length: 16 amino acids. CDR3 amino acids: CAWSAGTSGSSYEQYF. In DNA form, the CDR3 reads TGTGCCTGGAGTGCGGGGACTAGCGGGAGCTCCTACGAGCAGTACTTC.

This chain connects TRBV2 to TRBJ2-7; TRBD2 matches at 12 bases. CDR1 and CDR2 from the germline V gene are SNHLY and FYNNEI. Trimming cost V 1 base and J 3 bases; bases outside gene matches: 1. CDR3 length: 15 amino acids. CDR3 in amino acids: CASSEGLAGVYEQYF. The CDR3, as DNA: TGTGCCAGCAGTGAAGGACTAGCGGGAGTCTACGAGCAGTACTTC. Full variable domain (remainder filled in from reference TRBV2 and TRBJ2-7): EPEVTQTPSHQVTQMGQEVILRCVPISNHLYFYWYRQILGQKVEFLVSFYNNEISEKSEIFDDQFSVERPDGSNFTLKIRSTKLEDSAMYFCASSEGLAGVYEQYFGPGTRLTVT.

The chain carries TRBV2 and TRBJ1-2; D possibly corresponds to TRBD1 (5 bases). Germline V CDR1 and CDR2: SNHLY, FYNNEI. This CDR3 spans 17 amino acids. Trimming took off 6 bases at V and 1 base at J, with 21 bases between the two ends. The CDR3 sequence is CASRPASTRGYNYGYTF. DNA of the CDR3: TGTGCCAGCAGGCCCGCGTCAACTAGGGGTTATAACTATGGCTACACCTTC.

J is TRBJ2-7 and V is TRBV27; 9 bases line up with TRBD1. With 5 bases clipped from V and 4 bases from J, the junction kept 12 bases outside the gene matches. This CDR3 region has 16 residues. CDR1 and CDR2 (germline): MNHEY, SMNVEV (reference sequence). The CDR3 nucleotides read TGTGCCAGCAGTCCATCTCCCGGGACAGGGTTGTACGAGCAGTACTTC. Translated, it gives CASSPSPGTGLYEQYF.

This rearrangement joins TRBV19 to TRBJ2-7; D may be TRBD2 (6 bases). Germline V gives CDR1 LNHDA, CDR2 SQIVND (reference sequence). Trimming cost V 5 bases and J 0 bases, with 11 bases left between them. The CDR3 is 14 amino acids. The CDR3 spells CASSVLANSYEQYF. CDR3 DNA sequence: TGTGCCAGTAGTGTACTAGCAAACTCCTACGAGCAGTACTTC. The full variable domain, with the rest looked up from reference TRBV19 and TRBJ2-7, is DGGITQSPKYLFRKEGQNVTLSCEQNLNHDAMYWYRQDPGQGLRLIYYSQIVNDFQKGDIAEGYSVSREKKESFPLTVTSAQKNPTAFYLCASSVLANSYEQYFGPGTRLTVT.

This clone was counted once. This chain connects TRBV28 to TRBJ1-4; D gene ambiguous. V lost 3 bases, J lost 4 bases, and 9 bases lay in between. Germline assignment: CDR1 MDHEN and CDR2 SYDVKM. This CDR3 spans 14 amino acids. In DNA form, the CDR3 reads TGTGCCAGCAGTTTTCGCGTAAATAATGAAAAACTGTTTTTT. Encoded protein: CASSFRVNNEKLFF.

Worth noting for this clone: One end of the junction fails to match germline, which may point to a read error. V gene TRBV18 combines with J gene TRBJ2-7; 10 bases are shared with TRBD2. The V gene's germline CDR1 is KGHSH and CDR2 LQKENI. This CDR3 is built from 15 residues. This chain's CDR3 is CASSPQREGSSEQYF. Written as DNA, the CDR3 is TGTGCCAGCTCCCCACAGCGGGAGGGCTCCAGCGAGCAGTACTTC.

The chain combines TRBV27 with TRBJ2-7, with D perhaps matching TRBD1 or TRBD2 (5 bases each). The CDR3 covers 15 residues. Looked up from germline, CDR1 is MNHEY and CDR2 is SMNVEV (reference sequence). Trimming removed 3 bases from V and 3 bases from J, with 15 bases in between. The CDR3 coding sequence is TGTGCCAGCAGTTTTAGAGGGGCAAAATTCTACGAGCAGTACTTC. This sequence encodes CASSFRGAKFYEQYF.

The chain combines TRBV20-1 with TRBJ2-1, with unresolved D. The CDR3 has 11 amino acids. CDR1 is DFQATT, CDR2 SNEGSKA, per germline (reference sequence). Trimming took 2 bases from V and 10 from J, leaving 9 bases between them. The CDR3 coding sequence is TGCAGTGCTAGAAGGACGGTGGAGCAGTTCTTC. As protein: CSARRTVEQFF.

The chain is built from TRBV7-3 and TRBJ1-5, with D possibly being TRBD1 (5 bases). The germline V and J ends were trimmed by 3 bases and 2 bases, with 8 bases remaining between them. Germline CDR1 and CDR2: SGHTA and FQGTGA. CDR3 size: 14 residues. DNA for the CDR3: TGTGCCAGCAGCTTGCAGGGTGGCAATCAGCCCCAGCATTTT. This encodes CASSLQGGNQPQHF.

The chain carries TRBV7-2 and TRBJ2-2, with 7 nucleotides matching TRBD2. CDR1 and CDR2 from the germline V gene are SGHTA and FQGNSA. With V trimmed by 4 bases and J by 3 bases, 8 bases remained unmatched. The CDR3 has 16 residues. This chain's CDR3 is CASSWLPGGDTGELFF. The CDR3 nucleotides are TGTGCCAGCAGCTGGCTTCCGGGAGGTGACACCGGGGAGCTGTTTTTT.

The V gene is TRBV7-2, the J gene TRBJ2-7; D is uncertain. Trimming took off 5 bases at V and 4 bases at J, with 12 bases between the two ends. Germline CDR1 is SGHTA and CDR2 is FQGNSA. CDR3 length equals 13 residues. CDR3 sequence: CASSPDMLYEQYF. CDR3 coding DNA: TGTGCCAGCAGCCCTGACATGTTATACGAGCAGTACTTC. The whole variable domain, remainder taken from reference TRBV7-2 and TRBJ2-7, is GAGVSQSPSNKVTEKGKDVELRCDPISGHTALYWYRQSLGQGLEFLIYFQGNSAPDKSGLPSDRFSAERTGGSVSTLTIQRTQQEDSAVYLCASSPDMLYEQYFGPGTRLTVT.

The CDR3 loop reads CASSSFSGEAFF. CDR3 bases: TGTGCCAGCAGTTCCTTCTCTGGCGAAGCTTTCTTT. The gene calls are TRBV6-5 and TRBJ1-1, with unresolved D. Germline loops: CDR1 MNHEY, CDR2 SVGAGI. V dropped 4 bases and J dropped 8 bases, with 11 bases sitting between them. The CDR3 length is 12 residues.

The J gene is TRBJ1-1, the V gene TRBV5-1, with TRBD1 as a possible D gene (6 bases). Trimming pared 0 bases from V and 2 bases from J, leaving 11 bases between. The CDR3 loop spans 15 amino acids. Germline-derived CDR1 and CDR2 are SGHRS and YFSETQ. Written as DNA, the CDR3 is TGCGCCAGCAGCTTGGCCCCAGGGGTCAACACTGAAGCTTTCTTT. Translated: CASSLAPGVNTEAFF.

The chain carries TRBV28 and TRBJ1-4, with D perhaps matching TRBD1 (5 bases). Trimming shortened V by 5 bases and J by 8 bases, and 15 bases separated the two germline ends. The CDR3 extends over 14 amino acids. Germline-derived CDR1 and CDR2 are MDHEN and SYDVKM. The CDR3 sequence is CASSRRDHAEKLFF. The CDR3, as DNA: TGTGCCAGCAGTCGCCGGGACCACGCGGAAAAACTGTTTTTT.

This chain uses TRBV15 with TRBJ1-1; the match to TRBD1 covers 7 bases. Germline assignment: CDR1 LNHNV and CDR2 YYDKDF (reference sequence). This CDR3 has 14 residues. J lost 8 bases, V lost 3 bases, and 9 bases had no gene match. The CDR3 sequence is CATSSLTATGEAFF. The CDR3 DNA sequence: TGTGCCACCAGCAGCCTCACTGCGACAGGGGAAGCTTTCTTT.

In nucleotides, the CDR3 is TGTGCCAGCAGTGATCCCCATAGTCTAGCGGGACACACAGATACGCAGTATTTT. Its protein is CASSDPHSLAGHTDTQYF. The chain is built from TRBV2 and TRBJ2-3; 9 bases are a match to TRBD2. This CDR3 region has 18 residues. V dropped 3 bases and J dropped 2; count of bases not matched to a gene: 12. Germline CDR1 reads SNHLY; CDR2 reads FYNNEI.

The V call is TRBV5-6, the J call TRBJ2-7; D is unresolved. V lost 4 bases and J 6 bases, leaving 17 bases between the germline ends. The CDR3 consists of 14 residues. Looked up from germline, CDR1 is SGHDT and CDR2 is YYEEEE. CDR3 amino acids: CASSAENIPIEQYF. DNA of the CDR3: TGTGCCAGCAGCGCCGAGAACATTCCGATCGAGCAGTACTTC.

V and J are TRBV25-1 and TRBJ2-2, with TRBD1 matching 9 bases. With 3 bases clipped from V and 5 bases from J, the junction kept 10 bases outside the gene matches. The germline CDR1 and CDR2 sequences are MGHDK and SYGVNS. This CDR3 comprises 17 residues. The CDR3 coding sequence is TGTGCCAGCAGTGATACCCGGGACAGGGCTGGGACCGGGGAGCTGTTTTTT. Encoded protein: CASSDTRDRAGTGELFF.

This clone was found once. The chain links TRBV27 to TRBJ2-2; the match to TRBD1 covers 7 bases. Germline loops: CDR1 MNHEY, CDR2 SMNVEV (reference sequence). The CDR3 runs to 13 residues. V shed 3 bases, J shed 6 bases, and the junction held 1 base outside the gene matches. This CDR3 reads CASSFTGAGELFF. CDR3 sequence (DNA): TGTGCCAGCAGTTTCACAGGGGCCGGGGAGCTGTTTTTT.

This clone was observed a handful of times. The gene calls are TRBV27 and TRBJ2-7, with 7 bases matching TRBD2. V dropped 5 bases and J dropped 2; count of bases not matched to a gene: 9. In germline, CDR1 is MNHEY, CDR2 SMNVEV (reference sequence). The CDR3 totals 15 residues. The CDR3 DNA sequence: TGTGCCAGCAGTACCAGAGCGGGAAGGGCCTACGAGCAGTACTTC. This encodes CASSTRAGRAYEQYF.

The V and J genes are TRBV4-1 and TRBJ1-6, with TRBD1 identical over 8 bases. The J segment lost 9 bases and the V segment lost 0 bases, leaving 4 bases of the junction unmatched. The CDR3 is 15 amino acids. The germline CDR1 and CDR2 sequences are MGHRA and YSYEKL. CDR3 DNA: TGCGCCAGCAGCCAAGACCAGGGGGCGAGTTCACCCCTCCACTTT. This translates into CASSQDQGASSPLHF.

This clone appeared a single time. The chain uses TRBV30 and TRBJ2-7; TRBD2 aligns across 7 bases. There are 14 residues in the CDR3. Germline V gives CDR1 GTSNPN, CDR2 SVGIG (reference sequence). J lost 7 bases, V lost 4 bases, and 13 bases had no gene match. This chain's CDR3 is CAWTISGTSLEQYF. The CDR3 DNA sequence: TGTGCCTGGACGATAAGCGGGACCTCTTTGGAGCAGTACTTC. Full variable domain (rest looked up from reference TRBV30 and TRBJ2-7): SQTIHQWPATLVQPVGSPLSLECTVEGTSNPNLYWYRQAAGRGLQLLFYSVGIGQISSEVPQNLSASRPQDRQFILSSKKLLLSDSGFYLCAWTISGTSLEQYFGPGTRLTVT.

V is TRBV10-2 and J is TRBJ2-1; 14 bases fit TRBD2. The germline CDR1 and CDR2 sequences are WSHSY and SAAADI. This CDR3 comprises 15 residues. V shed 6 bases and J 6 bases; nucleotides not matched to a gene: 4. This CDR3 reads CASRGTSGSGNEQFF. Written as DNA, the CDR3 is TGCGCCAGCAGAGGGACTAGCGGGAGTGGCAATGAGCAGTTCTTC.